A single sample gave rise to the 11 T cell receptor beta chains below, sequenced in a study of T-cell reconstitution after alpha-beta-depleted transplantation in children. During its preparation, the TCRbeta library received unique molecular identifiers. TCRdb processed the PCR reads anew with MiXCR; each CDR3 protein has one entry. The repertoire consists of about 460,000 distinct CDR3 sequences, with about an eighth occurring once and the leading ten covering less than 15%. Sequencing was performed on PBMCs, mostly from graft donor cells, taken 180 days after TCRalphabeta/CD19-depleted stem cell transplant. All receptors come from a female patient aged 2-10 years who had a stem cell transplant for aplastic anemia, so the T cells may come from the graft donor.

In its sample, this clonotype was seen a few times. This chain uses TRBV10-3 with TRBJ1-2, with D uncertain. Germline V lookup: CDR1 ENHRY, CDR2 SYGVKD. The CDR3 covers 11 residues. V was trimmed by 3 bases and J by 4 bases, leaving 3 bases between them. The CDR3 sequence: CAISERYGYTF. In DNA form, the CDR3 reads TGTGCCATCAGTGAACGCTATGGCTACACCTTC.

V gene TRBV7-2 combines with J gene TRBJ2-6, with no clear D. Looked up from germline, CDR1 is SGHTA and CDR2 is FQGNSA. CDR3 length: 14 amino acids. Trimming shortened V by 9 bases and J by 0 bases, and 9 bases separated the two germline ends. CDR3 sequence (DNA): TGTGCCAGTCCGGACGGCTCTGGGGCCAACGTCCTGACTTTC. It encodes CASPDGSGANVLTF.

In its sample, this clonotype was seen many times. This rearrangement joins TRBV11-3 to TRBJ2-5, with D tentatively TRBD2 (6 bases). The CDR3 loop spans 15 amino acids. Trimming removed 5 bases from V and 2 bases from J, with 15 bases in between. The germline V gene encodes CDR1 SGHNT and CDR2 YENEEA. The DNA for the CDR3 is TGTGCCAGCAGCCTTGGAGGGGCCCAACAAGAGACCCAGTACTTC. Residues: CASSLGGAQQETQYF.

This clonotype was seen only a few times. The chain employs TRBV20-1 and TRBJ2-1; 9 bases fit TRBD1. After removal of 3 bases from V and 2 bases from J, the junction contained 8 bases not matched to a gene. This CDR3 has 16 amino acids. The germline V gene encodes CDR1 DFQATT and CDR2 SNEGSKA (reference sequence). The CDR3 sequence: CSASPLGTGTYNEQFF. The CDR3 DNA reads as TGCAGTGCTAGCCCACTAGGGACAGGGACCTACAATGAGCAGTTCTTC.

This clonotype has a handful of counts. The rearrangement links TRBV12-5 to TRBJ2-7; D gene unclear. Germline values: CDR1 LGHNT, CDR2 FRNRAP. The CDR3 spans 11 residues. CDR3 DNA: TGTGCTAGTGGTTTGGTATTCGGCACTCCCGTC. Encoded protein: CASGLVFGTPV.

This clonotype was counted a few times. The chain uses TRBV27 and TRBJ2-1; 7 bases align to TRBD1. The CDR3 extends over 13 amino acids. With V trimmed by 2 bases and J by 7 bases, 2 bases remained unmatched. CDR1 is MNHEY and CDR2 is SMNVEV in the germline V gene (reference sequence). In DNA, the CDR3 is TGTGCCAGCAGTTTACAGACAGGGAATGAGCAGTTCTTC. Amino acids: CASSLQTGNEQFF.

The chain couples TRBV5-4 to TRBJ2-1; TRBD2 matches 12 bases. There are 19 residues in the CDR3. The germline V gene has CDR1 SGHNT and CDR2 YYREEE (reference sequence). The junction had 17 bases not matched to a gene; V was cut back by 4 bases and J by 6 bases. CDR3 amino acids: CASSMPGTSGREGGNEQFF. The CDR3 nucleotides are TGTGCCAGCAGCATGCCCGGGACTAGCGGGCGGGAAGGGGGCAATGAGCAGTTCTTC.

This clonotype was counted between two and nine times. The V gene is TRBV5-8, the J gene TRBJ2-7, with TRBD2 as a possible D gene (5 bases). Germline V gene data show CDR1 as SGHTS and CDR2 as YDEGEE. V shed 0 bases and J shed 7 bases, with 20 bases lying between them. The CDR3 consists of 16 residues. CDR3 amino acids: CASSLALVVGVTEQYV. The DNA for the CDR3 is TGTGCCAGCAGCTTGGCCTTGGTAGTCGGGGTGACAGAGCAGTACGTC.

V is TRBV7-6 and J is TRBJ2-7, with 12 bases lining up with TRBD2. The germline CDR1 and CDR2 sequences are SGHVS and FNYEAQ. There are 14 residues in the CDR3. With V trimmed by 4 bases and J by 7 bases, 5 bases remained unmatched. CDR3 in DNA: TGTGCCAGCAGCTCCATCGGACTAGCGGGAGAGCAGTACTTC. Translating gives CASSSIGLAGEQYF.

This clonotype was detected only a few times. The chain recombines TRBV12-3 or TRBV12-4 with TRBJ2-1, with D unclear. Trimming removed 6 bases at V and 8 bases at J, with 11 bases between. The CDR3 contains 12 residues. The CDR3 region has the DNA TGTGCCAGCAGCGCCCGAAGGTATGAGCAGTTCTTC. This codes for CASSARRYEQFF.

This clonotype appeared a few times. The rearrangement uses TRBV28 and TRBJ1-5; 7 bases line up with TRBD1. The CDR3 loop spans 17 amino acids. The germline V gene has CDR1 MDHEN and CDR2 SYDVKM. The trim removed 7 bases at V and 0 bases at J, leaving 12 bases unmatched. The CDR3, as DNA: TGTGCCAGCATTAGAGGCAGGGGGGGGTATAGCAATCAGCCCCAGCATTTT. Translated: CASIRGRGGYSNQPQHF.